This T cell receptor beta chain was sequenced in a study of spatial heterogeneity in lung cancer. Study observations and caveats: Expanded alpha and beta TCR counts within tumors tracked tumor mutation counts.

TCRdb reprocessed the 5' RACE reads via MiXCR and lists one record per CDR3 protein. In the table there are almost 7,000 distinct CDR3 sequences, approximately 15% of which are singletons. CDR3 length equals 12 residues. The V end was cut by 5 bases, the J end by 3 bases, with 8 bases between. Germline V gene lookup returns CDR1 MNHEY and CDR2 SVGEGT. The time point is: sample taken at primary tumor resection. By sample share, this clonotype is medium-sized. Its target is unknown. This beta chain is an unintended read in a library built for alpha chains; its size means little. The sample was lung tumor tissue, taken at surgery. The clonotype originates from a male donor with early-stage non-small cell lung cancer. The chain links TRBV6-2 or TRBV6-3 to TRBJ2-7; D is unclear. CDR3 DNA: TGTGCCAGCAGTCCCTTTGACTACGAGCAGTACTTC. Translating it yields CASSPFDYEQYF.